This TCR beta chain was identified during a study of blood T cell repertoires in COVID-19. In the study overall: Sources were T cells, B-cell-depleted T cells, or PBMCs; the material itself was cDNA or gDNA.

Enrolment of Seattle patients took place during active infection, and they were followed longitudinally. Germline V gene sequence: CDR1 MNHEY, CDR2 SMNVEV (reference sequence). J was trimmed by 4 bases and V by 6 bases; bases with no gene match: 6. This CDR3 has 14 amino acids. Original processing notes: Reference gene primer amplification gave estimated nucleated cell counts. Here immunoSEQ multiplex PCR was the method, and the copy in TCRdb shows in-frame clones only, minus some. The V and J calls and clone size were taken over from that table, and D and trimming were inferred from the DNA. In the table there are 140,000 to 150,000 clones, approximately 92% of which are singletons.

The source material was peripheral blood. The V and J genes are TRBV27 and TRBJ2-1; 7 bases fit TRBD1. This receptor was obtained from a man aged 18 to 30 with COVID-19, enrolled during active disease. The chain's CDR3 is CASSPGDRYNEQFF. The DNA of the CDR3 is TGTGCCAGCAGCCCAGGGGACAGATACAATGAGCAGTTCTTC.